The 2 T cell receptor beta chains in this list originate from one sample, sequenced in a study of identical twins. TCRdb re-analysed the 5' RACE reads in MiXCR, keeping a single row per CDR3 protein. The table lists about 520,000 distinct CDR3 sequences, 20% to 25% of them singletons. The sample was also reused in another study, on T cells expressing NK-cell markers.

The source material was CD4+ T cells sorted from blood. The receptor set was obtained from a woman between 18 and 29 years old in good health.

This chain joins TRBV12-3 or TRBV12-4 and TRBJ1-4, with 10 bases that match TRBD1. V lost 7 bases, J lost 4 bases, and 3 bases stayed unmatched. The CDR3 extends over 14 amino acids. The DNA of the CDR3 is TGTGCCAGCACCCGGACAGGGGGTAATGAAAAACTGTTTTTT. Amino acid sequence: CASTRTGGNEKLFF.

Ten or more counts support this clonotype. V gene TRBV20-1 combines with J gene TRBJ1-1, with D perhaps TRBD1 (5 bases). This CDR3 is built from 13 residues. Trimming took off 0 bases at V and 4 bases at J, with 9 bases between the two ends. Germline CDR1 and CDR2: DFQATT and SNEGSKA (reference sequence). The CDR3 DNA is TGCAGTGCTAGAGACTTCGGGGGCACTGAAGCTTTCTTT. It translates to CSARDFGGTEAFF.